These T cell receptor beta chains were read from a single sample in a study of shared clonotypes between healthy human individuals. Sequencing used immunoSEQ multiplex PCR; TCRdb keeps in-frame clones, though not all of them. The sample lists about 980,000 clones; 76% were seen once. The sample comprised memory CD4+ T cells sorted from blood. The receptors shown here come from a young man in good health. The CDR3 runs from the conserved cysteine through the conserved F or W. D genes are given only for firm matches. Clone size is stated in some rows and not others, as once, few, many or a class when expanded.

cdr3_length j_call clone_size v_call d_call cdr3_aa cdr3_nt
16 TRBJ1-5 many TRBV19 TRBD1 CASSRFGTGGNQPQHF TGTGCCAGTAGTCGTTTCGGGACAGGGGGCAATCAGCCCCAGCATTTT
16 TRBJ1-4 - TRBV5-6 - CASSLDGGRSREKLFF TGTGCCAGCAGCTTGGACGGTGGGAGGTCTCGGGAAAAACTGTTTTTT
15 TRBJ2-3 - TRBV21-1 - CASSKARYLADTQYF TGTGCCAGCAGCAAAGCTAGGTATCTTGCAGATACGCAGTATTTT
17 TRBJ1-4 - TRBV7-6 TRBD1 CASSTRGQGATNEKLFF TGTGCCAGCAGCACAAGGGGACAGGGTGCAACTAATGAAAAACTGTTTTTT
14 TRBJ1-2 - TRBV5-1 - CASSFFQAGYGYTF TGCGCCAGCAGCTTTTTCCAGGCAGGCTATGGCTACACCTTC
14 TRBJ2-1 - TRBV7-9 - CASSLVRGYNEQFF TGTGCCAGCAGCTTAGTGAGGGGCTACAATGAGCAGTTCTTC
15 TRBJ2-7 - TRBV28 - CASRKGDRITYEQYF TGTGCCAGCAGGAAAGGGGACCGTATAACCTACGAGCAGTACTTC
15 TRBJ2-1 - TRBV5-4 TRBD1 CASSQDRAPYNEQFF TGTGCCAGCAGCCAGGACAGGGCCCCCTACAATGAGCAGTTCTTC
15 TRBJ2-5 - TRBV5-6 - CASSLGVPQQETQYF TGTGCCAGCAGCTTGGGGGTCCCACAGCAAGAGACCCAGTACTTC
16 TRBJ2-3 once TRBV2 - CASSISAGLGKDTQYF TGTGCCAGCAGTATCAGTGCGGGACTGGGTAAAGATACGCAGTATTTT
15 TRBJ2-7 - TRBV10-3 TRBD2 CAISDGAGGFYEQYF TGTGCCATCAGTGACGGAGCGGGGGGCTTCTACGAGCAGTACTTC
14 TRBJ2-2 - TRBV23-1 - CASPLEQNTGELFF TGCGCCAGCCCCCTCGAGCAGAACACCGGGGAGCTGTTTTTT
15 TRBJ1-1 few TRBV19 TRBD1 CASSIPGTANTEAFF TGTGCCAGTAGTATACCCGGGACAGCTAACACTGAAGCTTTCTTT
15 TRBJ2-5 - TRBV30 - CAWSRGGKGGETQYF TGTGCCTGGAGTAGGGGGGGGAAGGGCGGCGAGACCCAGTACTTC
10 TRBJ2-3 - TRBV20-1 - CSAVKDTQYF TGCAGTGCCGTGAAGGATACGCAGTATTTT
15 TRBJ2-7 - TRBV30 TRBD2 CAWRTLAGGYDEQYF TGTGCCTGGAGAACCTTAGCGGGAGGGTACGACGAGCAGTACTTC
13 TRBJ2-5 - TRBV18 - CASSPGAQETQYF TGTGCCAGCTCACCAGGCGCACAAGAGACCCAGTACTTC
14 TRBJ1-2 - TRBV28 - CASSLGGTDYGYTF TGTGCCAGCAGTTTAGGCGGGACGGACTATGGCTACACCTTC
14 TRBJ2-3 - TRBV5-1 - CASSPWDSTDTQYF TGCGCCAGCAGCCCCTGGGACAGCACAGATACGCAGTATTTT
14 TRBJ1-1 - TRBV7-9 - CASSSGFVNTEAFF TGTGCCAGCAGTTCAGGGTTCGTAAACACTGAAGCTTTCTTT
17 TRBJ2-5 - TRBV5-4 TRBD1 CASSWATGVRQGETQYF TGTGCCAGCAGCTGGGCGACAGGGGTCCGGCAAGGGGAGACCCAGTACTTC
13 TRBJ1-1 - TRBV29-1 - CSVDLTPVGEAFF TGCAGCGTTGACCTCACTCCTGTTGGTGAAGCTTTCTTT